The clone carrying this TCR beta chain occurred a few times. Antigen unknown. This record comes from a study of T cells after yellow fever vaccination. Study-level background: Fractions containing few cells were prepared with SMART-Seq v4 Ultra Low Input.

TCRdb re-called the 5' RACE reads with MiXCR, one entry per CDR3 protein. The sample lists around 340,000 distinct CDR3 sequences; roughly an eighth were seen once. V trimming: 3 bases; J trimming: 8 bases; junction bases outside the gene matches: 13. Germline values: CDR1 SGHKS, CDR2 YYEKEE (reference sequence). The CDR3 consists of 16 residues. Study-level points and caveats: FACS-sorted repertoires might harbor abundant contaminating clonotypes from the bulk population.

The gene calls are TRBV5-5 and TRBJ2-1; 8 positions agree with TRBD2. Material: CD4+ T cells sorted from PBMCs, obtained 15 days after the yellow fever booster vaccination. This TCR came from a man aged 18-30 years who received the YFV17D yellow fever vaccine. CDR3 in amino acids: CASSSAGGVLLDEQFF. DNA for the CDR3: TGTGCCAGCAGCTCGGCGGGGGGCGTTCTGCTTGATGAGCAGTTCTTC.